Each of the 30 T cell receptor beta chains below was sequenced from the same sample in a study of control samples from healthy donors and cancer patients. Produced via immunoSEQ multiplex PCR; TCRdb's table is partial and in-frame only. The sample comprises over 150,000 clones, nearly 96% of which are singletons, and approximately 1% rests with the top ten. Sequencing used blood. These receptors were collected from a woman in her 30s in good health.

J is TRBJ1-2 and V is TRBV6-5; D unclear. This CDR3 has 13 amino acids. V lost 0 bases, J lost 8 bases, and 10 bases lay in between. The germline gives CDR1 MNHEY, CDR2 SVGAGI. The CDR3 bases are TGTGCCAGCAGTTACTCGTCGGGTCGGGGCTACACCTTC. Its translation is CASSYSSGRGYTF.

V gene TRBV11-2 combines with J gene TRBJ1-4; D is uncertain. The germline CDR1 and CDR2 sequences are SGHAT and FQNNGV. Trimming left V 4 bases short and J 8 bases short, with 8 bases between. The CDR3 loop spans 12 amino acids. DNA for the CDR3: TGTGCCAGCAGCTACCACTACGAAAAACTGTTTTTT. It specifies CASSYHYEKLFF.

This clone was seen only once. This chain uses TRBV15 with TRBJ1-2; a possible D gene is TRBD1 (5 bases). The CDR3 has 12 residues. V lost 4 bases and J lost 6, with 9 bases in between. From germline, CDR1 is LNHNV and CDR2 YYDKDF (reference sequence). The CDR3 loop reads CATSNLTDGYTF. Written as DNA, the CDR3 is TGTGCCACCAGCAACCTGACAGATGGCTACACCTTC. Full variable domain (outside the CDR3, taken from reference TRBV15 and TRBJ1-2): DAMVIQNPRYQVTQFGKPVTLSCSQTLNHNVMYWYQQKSSQAPKLLFHYYDKDFNNEADTPDNFQSRRPNTSFCFLDIRSPGLGDTAMYLCATSNLTDGYTFGSGTRLTVV.

For the CDR3, the DNA is TGTGCCAGCAGCTTAGGCCCCTCGGAACAGGGCTACGAGCAGTACTTC. Encoded protein: CASSLGPSEQGYEQYF. The chain combines TRBV13 with TRBJ2-7; D perhaps matches TRBD1 (6 bases). Germline V gene sequence: CDR1 PRHDT, CDR2 FYEKMQ (reference sequence). V dropped 0 bases and J dropped 3 bases, with 15 bases sitting between them. The CDR3 has 16 amino acids.

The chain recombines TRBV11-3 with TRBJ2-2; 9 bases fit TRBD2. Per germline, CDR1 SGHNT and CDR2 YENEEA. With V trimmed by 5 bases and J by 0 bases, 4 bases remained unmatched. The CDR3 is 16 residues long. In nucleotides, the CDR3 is TGTGCCAGCAGCCGAGCTAGCGGGACGAACACCGGGGAGCTGTTTTTT. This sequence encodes CASSRASGTNTGELFF.

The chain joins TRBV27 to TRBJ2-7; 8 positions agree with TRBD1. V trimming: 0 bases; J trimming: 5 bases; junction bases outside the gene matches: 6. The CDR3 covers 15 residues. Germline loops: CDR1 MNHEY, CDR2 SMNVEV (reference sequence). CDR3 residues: CASSLSLDRAHEQYF. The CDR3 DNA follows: TGTGCCAGCAGTTTATCTCTGGACAGGGCCCACGAGCAGTACTTC.

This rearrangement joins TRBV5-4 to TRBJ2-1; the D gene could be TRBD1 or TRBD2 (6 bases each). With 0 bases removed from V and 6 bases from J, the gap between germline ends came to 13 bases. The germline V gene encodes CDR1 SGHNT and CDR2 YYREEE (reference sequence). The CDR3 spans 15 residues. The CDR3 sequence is CASSLALAGVNEQFF. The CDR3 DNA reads TGTGCCAGCAGCTTGGCACTAGCAGGGGTCAATGAGCAGTTCTTC.

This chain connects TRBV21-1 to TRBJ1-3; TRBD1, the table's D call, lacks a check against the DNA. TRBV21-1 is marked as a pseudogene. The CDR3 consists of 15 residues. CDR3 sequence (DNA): TGTGCCAGCAGCAAAGGTTCAGAAACTGGAAACACCATATATTTT. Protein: CASSKGSETGNTIYF.

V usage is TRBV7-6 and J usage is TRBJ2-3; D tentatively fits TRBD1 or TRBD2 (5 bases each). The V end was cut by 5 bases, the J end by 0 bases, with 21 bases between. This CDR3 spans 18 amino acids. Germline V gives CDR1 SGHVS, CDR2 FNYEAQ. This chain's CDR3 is CASSDRVWGTMSTDTQYF. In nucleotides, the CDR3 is TGTGCCAGCAGCGACAGAGTATGGGGGACGATGAGCACAGATACGCAGTATTTT.

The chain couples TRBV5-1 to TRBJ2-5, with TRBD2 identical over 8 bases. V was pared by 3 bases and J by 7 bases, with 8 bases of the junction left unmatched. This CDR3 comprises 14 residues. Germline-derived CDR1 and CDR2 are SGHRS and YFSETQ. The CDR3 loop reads CASSYGAGGRTQYF. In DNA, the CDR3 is TGCGCCAGCAGCTATGGGGCGGGGGGAAGGACCCAGTACTTC. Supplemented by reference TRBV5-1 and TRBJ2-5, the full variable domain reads KAGVTQTPRYLIKTRGQQVTLSCSPISGHRSVSWYQQTPGQGLQFLFEYFSETQRNKGNFPGRFSGRQFSNSRSEMNVSTLELGDSALYLCASSYGAGGRTQYFGPGTRLLVL.

The CDR3 DNA sequence: TGTGCCACGAAACTAGCGGGAGAAGATGAGCAGTTCTTC. Protein sequence: CATKLAGEDEQFF. This rearrangement joins TRBV10-3 to TRBJ2-1, with 11 bases that match TRBD2. The trim removed 10 bases at V and 8 bases at J, leaving 7 bases unmatched. Germline CDR1 ENHRY, CDR2 SYGVKD. The CDR3 length is 13 residues.

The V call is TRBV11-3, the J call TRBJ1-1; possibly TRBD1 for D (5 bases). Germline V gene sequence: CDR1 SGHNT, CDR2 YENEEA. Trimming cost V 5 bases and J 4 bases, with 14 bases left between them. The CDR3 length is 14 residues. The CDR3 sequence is CASSPQGYGTEAFF. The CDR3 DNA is TGTGCCAGCAGCCCCCAGGGTTATGGCACTGAAGCTTTCTTT.

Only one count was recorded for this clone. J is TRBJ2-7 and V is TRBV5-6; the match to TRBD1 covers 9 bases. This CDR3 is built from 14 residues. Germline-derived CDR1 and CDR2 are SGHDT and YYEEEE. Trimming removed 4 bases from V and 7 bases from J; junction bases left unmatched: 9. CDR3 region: CASSAGQGPLEQYF. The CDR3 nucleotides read TGTGCCAGCAGCGCGGGACAGGGCCCCTTGGAGCAGTACTTC.

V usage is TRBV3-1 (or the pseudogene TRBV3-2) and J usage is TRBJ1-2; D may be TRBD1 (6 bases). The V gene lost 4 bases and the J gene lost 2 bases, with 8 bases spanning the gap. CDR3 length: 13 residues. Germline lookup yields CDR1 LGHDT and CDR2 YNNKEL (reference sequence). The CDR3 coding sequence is TGTGCCAGCAGCCCAGACAGGAACTATGGCTACACCTTC. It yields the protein CASSPDRNYGYTF.

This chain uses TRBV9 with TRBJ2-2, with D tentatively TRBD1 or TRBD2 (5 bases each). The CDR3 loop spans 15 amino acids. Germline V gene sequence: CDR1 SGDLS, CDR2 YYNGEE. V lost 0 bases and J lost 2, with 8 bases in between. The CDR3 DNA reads TGTGCCAGCAGCGTAGGTGGGGGAAACACCGGGGAGCTGTTTTTT. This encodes CASSVGGGNTGELFF.

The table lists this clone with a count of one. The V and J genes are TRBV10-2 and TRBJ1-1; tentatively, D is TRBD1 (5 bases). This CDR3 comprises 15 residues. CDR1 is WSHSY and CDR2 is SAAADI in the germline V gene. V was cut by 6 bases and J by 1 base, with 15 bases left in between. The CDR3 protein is CASRGTSSGNTEAFF. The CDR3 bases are TGCGCCAGCAGGGGGACCTCTTCGGGGAACACTGAAGCTTTCTTT.

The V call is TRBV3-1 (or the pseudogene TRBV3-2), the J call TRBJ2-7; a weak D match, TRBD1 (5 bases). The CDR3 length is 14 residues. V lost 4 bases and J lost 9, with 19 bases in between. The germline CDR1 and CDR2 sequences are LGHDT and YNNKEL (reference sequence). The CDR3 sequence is CASSPNGQIHGQYF. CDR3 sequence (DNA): TGTGCCAGCAGCCCGAATGGACAAATCCATGGGCAGTACTTC.

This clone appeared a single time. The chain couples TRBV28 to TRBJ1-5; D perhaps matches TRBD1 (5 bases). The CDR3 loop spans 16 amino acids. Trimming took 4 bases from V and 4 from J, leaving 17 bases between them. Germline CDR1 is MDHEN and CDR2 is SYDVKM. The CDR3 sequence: CASSSPLRDRNQPQHF. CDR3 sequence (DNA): TGTGCCAGCAGTTCCCCTCTCAGGGACCGTAATCAGCCCCAGCATTTT.

The CDR3 nucleotides are TGTGCCAGCAGCACCGGACTAGCGGACCCCTACGAGCAGTACTTC. Translation gives CASSTGLADPYEQYF. This chain uses TRBV7-8 with TRBJ2-7, with 10 nucleotides matching TRBD2. Germline V gene data show CDR1 as SGHVS and CDR2 as FQNEAQ. This CDR3 has 15 amino acids. The V segment lost 5 bases and the J segment 2 bases; nucleotides outside the gene matches: 6.

CDR3 region: CSASPPVNSGSEQYF. CDR3 in DNA: TGCAGTGCTAGTCCCCCCGTTAATAGCGGGAGCGAGCAGTACTTC. J is TRBJ2-7 and V is TRBV20-1; 9 nucleotides align to TRBD2. CDR1 and CDR2 from the germline V gene are DFQATT and SNEGSKA (reference sequence). The CDR3 has 15 residues. J lost 6 bases, V lost 3 bases, and 12 bases had no gene match.

CDR3 in amino acids: CASSLSWETQYF. CDR3 in DNA: TGTGCCAGCAGTTTGTCATGGGAGACCCAGTACTTC. The chain is built from TRBV12-3 or TRBV12-4 and TRBJ2-5; no clear D gene. V shed 3 bases and J shed 5 bases, with 7 bases lying between them. The CDR3 runs to 12 residues.

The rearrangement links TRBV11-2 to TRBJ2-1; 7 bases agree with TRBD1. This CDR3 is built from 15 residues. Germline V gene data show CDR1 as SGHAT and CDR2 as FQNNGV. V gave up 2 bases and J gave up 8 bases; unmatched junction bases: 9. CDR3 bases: TGTGCCAGCAGCTTAATAGGGGGCGCTGGGGATGAGCAGTTCTTC. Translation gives CASSLIGGAGDEQFF. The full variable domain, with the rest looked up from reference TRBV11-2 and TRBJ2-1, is EAGVAQSPRYKIIEKRQSVAFWCNPISGHATLYWYQQILGQGPKLLIQFQNNGVVDDSQLPKDRFSAERLKGVDSTLKIQPAKLEDSAVYLCASSLIGGAGDEQFFGPGTRLTVL.

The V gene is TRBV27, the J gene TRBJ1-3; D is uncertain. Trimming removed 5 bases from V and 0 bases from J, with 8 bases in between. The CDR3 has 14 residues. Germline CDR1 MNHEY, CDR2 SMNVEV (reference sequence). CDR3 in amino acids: CASSHKSSGNTIYF. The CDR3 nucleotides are TGTGCCAGCAGTCACAAGTCCTCTGGAAACACCATATATTTT.

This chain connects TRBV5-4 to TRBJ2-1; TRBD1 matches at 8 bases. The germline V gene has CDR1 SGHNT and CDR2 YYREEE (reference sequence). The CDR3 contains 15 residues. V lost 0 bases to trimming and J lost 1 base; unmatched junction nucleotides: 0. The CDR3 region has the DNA TGTGCCAGCAGCTTGGGACAGGGGTCCTACAATGAGCAGTTCTTC. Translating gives CASSLGQGSYNEQFF.

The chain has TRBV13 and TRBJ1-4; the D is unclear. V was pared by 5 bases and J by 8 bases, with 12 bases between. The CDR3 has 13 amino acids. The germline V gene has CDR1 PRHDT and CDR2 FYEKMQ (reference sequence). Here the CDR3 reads CASSPPGIEKLFF. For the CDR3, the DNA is TGTGCCAGCAGCCCCCCGGGTATAGAAAAACTGTTTTTT.

The CDR3 here is CASSAWGQGLYEQYF. The CDR3 bases are TGTGCCAGCAGTGCCTGGGGACAGGGCCTGTACGAGCAGTACTTC. V and J are TRBV2 and TRBJ2-7; 9 bases fit TRBD1. Losses at the gene ends were 4 bases for V and 4 bases for J; bases not matched to a gene: 8. Germline V gives CDR1 SNHLY, CDR2 FYNNEI. The CDR3 extends over 15 amino acids.

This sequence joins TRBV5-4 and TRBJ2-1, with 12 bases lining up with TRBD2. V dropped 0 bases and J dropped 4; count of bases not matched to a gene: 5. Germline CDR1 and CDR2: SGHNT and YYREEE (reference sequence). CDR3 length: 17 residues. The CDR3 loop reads CASSLGLAGAIYNEQFF. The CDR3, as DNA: TGTGCCAGCAGCTTGGGACTAGCGGGAGCTATTTACAATGAGCAGTTCTTC.

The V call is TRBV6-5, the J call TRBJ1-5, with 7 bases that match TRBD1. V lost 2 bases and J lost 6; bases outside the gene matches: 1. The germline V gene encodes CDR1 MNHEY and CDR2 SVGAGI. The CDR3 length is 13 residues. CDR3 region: CASSYQGGQPQHF. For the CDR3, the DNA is TGTGCCAGCAGTTACCAGGGGGGTCAGCCCCAGCATTTT.

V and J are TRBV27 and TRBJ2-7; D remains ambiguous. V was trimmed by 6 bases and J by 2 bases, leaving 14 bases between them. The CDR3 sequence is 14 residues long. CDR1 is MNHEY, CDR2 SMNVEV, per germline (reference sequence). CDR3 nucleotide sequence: TGTGCCAGCAGCCACTCGACGGACCCCTACGAGCAGTACTTC. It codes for CASSHSTDPYEQYF.

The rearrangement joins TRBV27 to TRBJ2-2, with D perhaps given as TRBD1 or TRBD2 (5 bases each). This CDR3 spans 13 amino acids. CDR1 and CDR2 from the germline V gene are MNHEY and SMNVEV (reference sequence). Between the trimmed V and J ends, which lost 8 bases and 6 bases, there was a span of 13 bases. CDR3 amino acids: CASRQGTAGELFF. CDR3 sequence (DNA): TGTGCCAGCCGCCAAGGGACGGCCGGGGAGCTGTTTTTT.